This TCR beta chain was retrieved from a study of T cell responses to AZD1222 COVID-19 vaccine. Study findings and constraints: In a largely white British group with more females than males, clonal diversity was possibly underestimated.

Worth noting for this clone: Antigen unknown.

V shed 4 bases and J shed 7 bases, with 12 bases lying between them. From germline, CDR1 is SGHNT and CDR2 YYREEE (reference sequence). The CDR3 is 12 amino acids. The repertoire was sequenced with immunoSEQ multiplex PCR; TCRdb's copy has only in-frame clones and lacks some. Among roughly 130,000 clones listed, approximately 90% were seen once. The sequence came from an adult who received the AZD1222 COVID-19 vaccine. The sequencing here drew on peripheral blood, taken 28 days after the second AZD1222 dose. V gene TRBV5-4 combines with J gene TRBJ2-7; D gene uncertain. This chain's CDR3 is CASSSLVGEQYF. The CDR3, as DNA: TGTGCCAGCAGCAGCCTAGTAGGGGAGCAGTACTTC.